This T cell receptor beta chain was documented in a study of OX40 agonist ivuxolimab in advanced cancers. Study overall: Mean age approximately 61 years, range roughly 23 to 79; about 81% male.

Of note for this clone: Other nucleotide sequences from this sample produce the same CDR3.

Data came from immunoSEQ multiplex PCR; TCRdb stores just in-frame clones and leaves some out. Of about 81,000 clones listed, 88% were seen once; the top ten hold about 0.52%. This receptor was obtained from an adult with an advanced solid tumor such as melanoma, head and neck, liver or kidney cancer. The starting material was CD4+ or CD8+ T cells sorted from blood, obtained in a trial of the OX40 agonist ivuxolimab.

CDR3 residues: CASSIRGGTEAFF. The CDR3 DNA follows: TGTGCCAGTAGTATCCGGGGTGGGACTGAAGCTTTCTTT. The chain carries TRBV19 and TRBJ1-1; D unclear. The CDR3 length is 13 residues. Germline V gene sequence: CDR1 LNHDA, CDR2 SQIVND (reference sequence). Trimming removed 3 bases at V and 5 bases at J, with 10 bases between.